This T cell receptor (beta chain) was identified during a study of blood T cell repertoires in COVID-19 (dated by TCRdb to the early 2020s). Regarding the study in general: Collaborator samples came from the United States, Italy and Spain and covered acute and convalescent phases of COVID-19. Samples came from the ongoing ImmuneRACE study (first 160 participants) plus 1,254 subjects from 6 global collaborators. Deeply sampled blood TCRbeta repertoires from subjects exposed to, actively infected with, or recovered from COVID-19 were included in the dataset. The prospective study material was composed of cDNA or gDNA derived from T cells, B-cell-depleted T cells, or PBMCs. Where HLA class I and class II types were available, the types were taken from metadata supplied by the sample provider, not from assay-based typing. A de-identified subject ID, COVID-19 status, age in years and sex were almost always included in the sample metadata. The repertoires were released in a freely available public database intended as a resource for research on the immune response to SARS-CoV-2.

Enrolling through a virtual design, the prospective study's participants ranged in age from roughly 18 to 90 years and lived across 24 United States geographic areas. To assign participants to cohorts, the prospective study relied on clinical history that participants themselves reported in a screening survey and a study questionnaire. ImmuneRACE Cohort 3 recovered participants were defined by two consecutive negative NP/OP PCR tests, healthcare professional clearance, or symptom resolution. In the prospective study, whole blood, serum and a nasopharyngeal or oropharyngeal swab were collected from each participant by mobile phlebotomists. Over a roughly 2-month period, participants in the prospective study had the option of providing additional blood draws and questionnaires. Prospective study blood samples were shipped either frozen or at room temperature before DNA extraction. Concerning this clone: The target of this receptor is not known. It has no much larger one-base neighbor in the sample; base qualities were not kept.

V lost 0 bases and J lost 3 bases; the stretch between them is 20 bases long. Spanning cysteine to phenylalanine, the CDR3 consists of 18 amino acids. Only the CDR3 DNA is retained, 54 bases long and in frame from the first base. Reading the germline V gene (reference sequence) gives CDR1 LGHDT and CDR2 YNNKEL. TCRbeta CDR3 regions were amplified from genomic DNA by means of the immunoSEQ Assay, a bias-controlled multiplex PCR. Under the source paper's analysis protocol: Nucleated cell counts per sample were estimated from amplification of reference gene primers within the assay. To quantify the absolute abundance of each unique TCRbeta CDR3 rearrangement, sequence reads were collapsed and filtered. Productive Simpson clonality was computed per sample as the square root of Simpson's diversity index over productive rearrangements. The table was pulled from immuneACCESS by TCRdb, which kept in-frame rearrangements only. Such tables lose some clones; where checked, under half of the loss comes from unresolved V genes, and the rest has no known cause. The V and J calls and clone size are taken from that table; D and trimming were inferred from the DNA. This sample lists under 300,000 clones; just under 90% were detected once. 1.9% of the sample is in the top ten clones.

Results and caveats for the whole study, not just this receptor: Clinical and demographic metadata were provided uncurated, with the amount varying by source and participant.

The sequenced sample was PBMCs or T cells enriched from blood (not recorded which). The V and J segments used are TRBV3-1 (or the pseudogene TRBV3-2) and TRBJ2-5, with TRBD1 as a weak D call on 5 bases. The receptor was isolated from a woman in her sixties or seventies who had recovered from COVID-19. The nucleotide sequence is TGTGCCAGCAGCCAAGATCCGGTAGGTTCAGGGCGAAAAGAGACCCAGTACTTC. The translation is CASSQDPVGSGRKETQYF.